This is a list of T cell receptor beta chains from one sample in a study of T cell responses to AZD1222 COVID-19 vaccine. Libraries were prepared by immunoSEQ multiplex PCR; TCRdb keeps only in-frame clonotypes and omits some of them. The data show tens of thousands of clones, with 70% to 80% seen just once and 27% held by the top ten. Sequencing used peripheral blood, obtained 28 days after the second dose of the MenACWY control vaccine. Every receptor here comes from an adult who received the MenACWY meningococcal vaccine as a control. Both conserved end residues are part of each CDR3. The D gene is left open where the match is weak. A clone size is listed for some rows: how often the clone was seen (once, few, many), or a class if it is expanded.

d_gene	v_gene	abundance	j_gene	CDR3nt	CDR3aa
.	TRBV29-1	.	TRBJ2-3	TGCAGCGTCTCGGACAACACAGATACGCAGTATTTT	CSVSDNTDTQYF
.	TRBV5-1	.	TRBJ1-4	TGCGCCAGCAGTTTGGCGGGGGCGGGCCGTAATGAAAAACTGTTTTTT	CASSLAGAGRNEKLFF
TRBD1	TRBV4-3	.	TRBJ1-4	TGCGCCAGCAGCCAAGAGGGTGGGACAGCTAATGAAAAACTGTTTTTT	CASSQEGGTANEKLFF
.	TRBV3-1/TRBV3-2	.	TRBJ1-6	TGTGCCAGCAGCCAAGAAAGGGTTTCACCCCTCCACTTT	CASSQERVSPLHF
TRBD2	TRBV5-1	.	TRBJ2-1	TGCGCCAGCAGCTTGAACCAGCGGGGACCGGGTGAGCAGTTCTTC	CASSLNQRGPGEQFF
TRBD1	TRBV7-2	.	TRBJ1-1	TGTGCCAGCAGCCCCGGACAGGGGTACACTGAAGCTTTCTTT	CASSPGQGYTEAFF
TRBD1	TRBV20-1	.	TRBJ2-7	TGCAGTGCTACCAGGGGGAACGAGCAGTACTTC	CSATRGNEQYF
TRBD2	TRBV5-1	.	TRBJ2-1	TGCGCCAGCAGCTTCCCGGGACTAGCGGGAGGGCACAATGAGCAGTTCTTC	CASSFPGLAGGHNEQFF
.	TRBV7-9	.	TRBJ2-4	TGTGCCAGCAGCCAGTTAGGGGGGGATAAAGACATTCAGTACTTC	CASSQLGGDKDIQYF
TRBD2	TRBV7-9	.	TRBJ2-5	TGTGCCAGCAGCTTAGCTCTAGCGGGGTCCTCTCGGGAGACCCAGTACTTC	CASSLALAGSSRETQYF
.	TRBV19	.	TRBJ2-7	TGTGCCAGTAGTATCGGGGGCGACTCCTACGAGCAGTACTTC	CASSIGGDSYEQYF
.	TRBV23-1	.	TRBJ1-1	TGCGCCAGCAGTAGGCACGCGGGGCAGGTGAACACTGAAGCTTTCTTT	CASSRHAGQVNTEAFF
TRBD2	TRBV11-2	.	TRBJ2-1	TGTGCCAGCAAACTTAGTGCTAGCGGGCGATACAATGAGCAGTTCTTC	CASKLSASGRYNEQFF
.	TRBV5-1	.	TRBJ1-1	TGCGCCAGCAGCTTGTCGGGTCCGACTGAAGCTTTCTTT	CASSLSGPTEAFF
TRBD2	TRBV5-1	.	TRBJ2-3	TGCGCCAGCAGCTTGTACGGGGGGGCTATAGATACGCAGTATTTT	CASSLYGGAIDTQYF
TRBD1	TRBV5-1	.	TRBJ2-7	TGCGCCAGCAGCTTGGAAGACAGGGATATAGGGGAGCAGTACTTC	CASSLEDRDIGEQYF
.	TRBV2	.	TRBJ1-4	TGTGCCAGCAGTAGCCAGCCGTCTGAAAAACTGTTTTTT	CASSSQPSEKLFF
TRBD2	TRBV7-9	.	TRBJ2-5	TGTGCCAGCAGCGCGACTAGCGGGGGATCTGGAGGCCAAGAGACCCAGTACTTC	CASSATSGGSGGQETQYF
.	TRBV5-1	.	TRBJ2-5	TGCGCCAGCAGCCCTCAGACAGATTACTCGTCGACCCAGTACTTC	CASSPQTDYSSTQYF
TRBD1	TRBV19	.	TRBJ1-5	TGTGCCAGTAGACCCCAGGGGGGGGCACAGCAGCCCCAGCATTTT	CASRPQGGAQQPQHF
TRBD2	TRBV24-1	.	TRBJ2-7	TGTGCCACCAGTGAGGCTAGCGGGGGCATCCCCTACGAGCAGTACTTC	CATSEASGGIPYEQYF
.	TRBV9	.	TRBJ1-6	TGTGCCAGCAGTGAGGGGACGGTTTCACCCCTCCACTTT	CASSEGTVSPLHF
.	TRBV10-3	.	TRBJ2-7	TGTGCCACCTCCGGGCTCCGTAGAGGGTCCTACGAGCAGTACTTC	CATSGLRRGSYEQYF
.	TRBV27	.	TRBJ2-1	TGTGCCAGCAGTCCCCAGGGGTTGGTAGGCGATGAGCAGTTCTTC	CASSPQGLVGDEQFF
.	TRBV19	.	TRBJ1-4	TGTGCCAGTTCAACAGGGAATGAAAAACTGTTTTTT	CASSTGNEKLFF
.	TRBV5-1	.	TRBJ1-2	TGCGCCAGCAGCTTGGCCCCGGCAGGGGTGGACTATGGCTACACCTTC	CASSLAPAGVDYGYTF
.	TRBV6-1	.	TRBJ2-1	TGTGCCAGCAGTGAAAACAATGAGCAGTTCTTC	CASSENNEQFF
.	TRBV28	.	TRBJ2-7	TGTGCCAGCAGTTTATCGGCAGGGGGGCTGTTTTACGAGCAGTACTTC	CASSLSAGGLFYEQYF
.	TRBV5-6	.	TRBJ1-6	TGTGCCAGCAGCAGCAGGCAGGGTAGTGGTTCACCCCTCCACTTT	CASSSRQGSGSPLHF
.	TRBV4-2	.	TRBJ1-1	TGTGCCAGCAGCCAACTAGGCAGGGAGAACACTGAAGCTTTCTTT	CASSQLGRENTEAFF
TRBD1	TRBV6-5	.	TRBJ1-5	TGTGCCAGCAGGGGGACAGGCGGAAATCAGCCCCAGCATTTT	CASRGTGGNQPQHF
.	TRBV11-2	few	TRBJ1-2	TGTGCCAGCAGCTTGGGGGTAGGGAACTATGGCTACACCTTC	CASSLGVGNYGYTF
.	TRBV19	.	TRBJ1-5	TGTGCCAGTAGTATCGGCAGGAGTAATCAGCCCCAGCATTTT	CASSIGRSNQPQHF
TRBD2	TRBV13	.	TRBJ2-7	TGTGCCAGCAGCTTCGGACTAGCGGGGGGGATGAACGAGCAGTACTTC	CASSFGLAGGMNEQYF
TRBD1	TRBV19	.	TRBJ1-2	TGTGCCAGTAGTATGGGGGACAGCCGAAACTATGGCTACACCTTC	CASSMGDSRNYGYTF
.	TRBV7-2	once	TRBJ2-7	TGTGCCAGCACCCCCGGACGGCCGTACGAGCAGTACTTC	CASTPGRPYEQYF
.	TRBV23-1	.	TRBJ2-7	TGCGCCAGCAGTCAATCACCGGGGAGGCCTTTCTCCTACGAGCAGTACTTC	CASSQSPGRPFSYEQYF
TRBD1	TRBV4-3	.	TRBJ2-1	TGCGCCAGCAGCGCACAGGGGGCGAGCCAGCAGTTCTTC	CASSAQGASQQFF
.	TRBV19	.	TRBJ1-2	TGTGCCAGTAGTACCCCCTCCAGGGGATACCCCTATGGCTACACCTTC	CASSTPSRGYPYGYTF
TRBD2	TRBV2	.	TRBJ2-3	TGTGCCAGCAGGGAGATTTCGGGGGGGGAAACAGATACGCAGTATTTT	CASREISGGETDTQYF
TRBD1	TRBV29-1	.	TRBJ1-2	TGCAGCGTTATACAGGGGGCACGTGGCTACACCTTC	CSVIQGARGYTF
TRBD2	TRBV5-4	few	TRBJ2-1	TGTGCCAGCAGCTCCCGTGCCGGACTAGCAGACAATGAGCAGTTCTTC	CASSSRAGLADNEQFF
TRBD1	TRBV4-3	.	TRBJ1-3	TGCGCCAGCAGCCAAGAATGGACAGGGAGAAACACCATATATTTT	CASSQEWTGRNTIYF
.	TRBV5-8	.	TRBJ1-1	TGTGCCAGCAGCTTGGAACAGTTAAACACTGAAGCTTTCTTT	CASSLEQLNTEAFF
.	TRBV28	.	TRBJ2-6	TGTGCCAGCAGTTCGACTAGGACTGGGGCCAACGTCCTGACTTTC	CASSSTRTGANVLTF
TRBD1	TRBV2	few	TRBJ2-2	TGTGCCAGCAGGGGAGGACAGGGGAACACCGGGGAGCTGTTTTTT	CASRGGQGNTGELFF
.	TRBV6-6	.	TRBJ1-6	TGTGCCAGCAGTCCACTGGGCTCCTATAATTCACCCCTCCACTTT	CASSPLGSYNSPLHF
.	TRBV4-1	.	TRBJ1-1	TGCGCCAGCAGCCTCAGGGGCGGACGAGTCACTGAAGCTTTCTTT	CASSLRGGRVTEAFF
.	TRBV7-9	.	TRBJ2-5	TGTGCCAGCAGCTTAGGCGCGCAAGAGACCCAGTACTTC	CASSLGAQETQYF
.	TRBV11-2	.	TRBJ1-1	TGTGCCAGCAGCTTTAGGACATGGGATTTTCGGACTGAAGCTTTCTTT	CASSFRTWDFRTEAFF
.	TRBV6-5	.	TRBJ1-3	TGTGCCAGCAAGGGCTTTACAGAGATCGGAAACACCATATATTTT	CASKGFTEIGNTIYF
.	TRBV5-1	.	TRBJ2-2	TGCGCCAGCAGCATAAGACTAGATGGCGGGGAGCTGTTTTTT	CASSIRLDGGELFF
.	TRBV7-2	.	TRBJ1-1	TGTGCCAGCAGCCCCCGGCTGAACACTGAAGCTTTCTTT	CASSPRLNTEAFF
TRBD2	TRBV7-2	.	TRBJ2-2	TGTGCCAGCAGCGCCGATAGCGGGAGTTGGTTGGCCGGGGAGCTGTTTTTT	CASSADSGSWLAGELFF
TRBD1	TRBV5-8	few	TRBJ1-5	TGTGCCAGCAGTCGGACAGGGGATTTGAATCAGCCCCAGCATTTT	CASSRTGDLNQPQHF
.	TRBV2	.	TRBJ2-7	TGTGCCAGCGCCGGTATCAGGGCCGCCTACGAGCAGTACTTC	CASAGIRAAYEQYF
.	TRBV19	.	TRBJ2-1	TGTGCCAGTAGTATAGAGACTAGGTCCAATGAGCAGTTCTTC	CASSIETRSNEQFF
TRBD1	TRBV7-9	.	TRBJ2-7	TGTGCCAGCAGCCTCGGGACAGCATACGAGCAGTACTTC	CASSLGTAYEQYF
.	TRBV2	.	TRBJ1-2	TGTGCCAGCAGCACTCCAAACAACTATGGCTACACCTTC	CASSTPNNYGYTF